These 21 T cell receptor beta chains were sequenced from one sample in a study of CDR3 diversity in severe acne. TCRdb reanalysed the PCR reads using MiXCR and keeps one entry per CDR3 protein. The table has over 100,000 distinct CDR3 sequences, roughly half seen once. The sequenced material came from blood. The receptors were sampled from a male donor with acne.

This clonotype was observed at least ten times. The chain employs TRBV7-8 and TRBJ1-4; TRBD1 aligns across 7 bases. CDR3 length: 15 amino acids. The junction had 11 bases not matched to a gene; V was cut back by 5 bases and J by 8 bases. Per germline, CDR1 SGHVS and CDR2 FQNEAQ. The DNA for the CDR3 is TGTGCCAGCAGCCTCGGCAGGGGGGCGGGGGAAAAACTGTTTTTT. This translates into CASSLGRGAGEKLFF. The full variable domain, in which reference TRBV7-8 and TRBJ1-4 provide the parts outside the CDR3, is GAGVSQSPRYKVAKRGQDVALRCDPISGHVSLFWYQQALGQGPEFLTYFQNEAQLDKSGLPSDRFFAERPEGSVSTLKIQRTQQEDSAVYLCASSLGRGAGEKLFFGSGTQLSVL.

Worth noting for this clonotype: Germline and junction disagree at one end, which may indicate a read error. J is TRBJ2-1 and V is TRBV10-3; D ambiguous. The germline gives CDR1 ENHRY, CDR2 SYGVKD. The CDR3 is 11 amino acids. The CDR3 sequence is CAISREGSYPF. The CDR3 coding sequence is TGTGCCATCAGCCGAGAAGGCTCCTACCCCTTC.

This clonotype was seen a handful of times. This chain joins TRBV27 and TRBJ1-1, with no clear D. V lost 7 bases and J lost 3, with 9 bases in between. CDR1 and CDR2 from the germline V gene are MNHEY and SMNVEV (reference sequence). The CDR3 totals 12 residues. The CDR3 region has the DNA TGTGCCAGCAAAGCCGGCTACACTGAAGCTTTCTTT. Translated, it gives CASKAGYTEAFF.

A remark on this clonotype: A read error is possible here, since a much larger clone lies one base away. V usage is TRBV6-6 and J usage is TRBJ2-1; 9 bases match TRBD2. The length of the CDR3 is 15 residues. Germline lookup yields CDR1 MNHNY and CDR2 SVGAGI (reference sequence). This CDR3 is CASSWISGSYDEQFF. As DNA, the CDR3 is TGTGCCAGCAGTTGGATTAGCGGGAGCTACGATGAGCAGTTCTTC.

The chain carries TRBV13 and TRBJ1-4; no clear D gene. Trimming pared 5 bases from V and 5 bases from J, leaving 12 bases between. In germline, CDR1 is PRHDT, CDR2 FYEKMQ (reference sequence). CDR3 length equals 14 residues. For the CDR3, the DNA is TGTGCCAGCAGCCTTAGGACCCAAAATGAAAAACTGTTTTTT. Its protein is CASSLRTQNEKLFF.

The CDR3 spells CASSPTPNYGYTF. CDR3 sequence (DNA): TGTGCCAGCAGCCCTACACCTAACTATGGCTACACCTTC. The chain employs TRBV14 and TRBJ1-2; D unclear. Trimming shortened V by 4 bases and J by 0 bases, and 6 bases separated the two germline ends. The CDR3 has 13 residues. Germline V gene data show CDR1 as SGHDN and CDR2 as FVKESK.

V usage is TRBV2 and J usage is TRBJ2-1, with 12 bases fitting TRBD2. The germline CDR1 and CDR2 sequences are SNHLY and FYNNEI. The CDR3 is 13 amino acids. The V and J ends lost 6 bases and 8 bases, in that order; junction bases with no gene match: 2. In DNA, the CDR3 is TGTGCCAGCAGGAGACTAGCGGGAGATGAGCAGTTCTTC. This sequence encodes CASRRLAGDEQFF.

The rearrangement links TRBV2 to TRBJ2-5; no reliable D call. V lost 2 bases, J lost 5 bases, and 21 bases lay in between. CDR3 length equals 17 residues. Looked up from germline, CDR1 is SNHLY and CDR2 is FYNNEI. CDR3 amino acids: CASSERYPTETGETQYF. Here the CDR3 DNA reads TGTGCCAGCAGTGAAAGGTACCCGACCGAAACTGGGGAGACCCAGTACTTC.

The sample holds many counts of this clonotype. V gene TRBV6-5 combines with J gene TRBJ2-7, with TRBD2 matching 10 bases. This CDR3 region has 15 residues. Germline V gene sequence: CDR1 MNHEY, CDR2 SVGAGI. J was trimmed by 2 bases and V by 5 bases; bases with no gene match: 6. CDR3 bases: TGTGCCAGCAGTCAAACAGCGGGAGGGCCCTACGAGCAGTACTTC. Amino acid sequence: CASSQTAGGPYEQYF.

In regard to this clonotype: The conserved final phenylalanine or tryptophan is absent from the CDR3, which likely points to a read error. The J gene is TRBJ2-6, the V gene TRBV15; D might be TRBD1 (5 bases). The CDR3 loop spans 15 amino acids. Germline loops: CDR1 LNHNV, CDR2 YYDKDF (reference sequence). CDR3 region: CATSREHSGANVLTL. For the CDR3, the DNA is TGTGCCACCAGCAGAGAACACTCTGGGGCCAATGTCCTGACTCTC.

The V gene is TRBV29-1, the J gene TRBJ2-3; perhaps TRBD2 as D (5 bases). The germline V gene encodes CDR1 SQVTM and CDR2 ANQGSEA. This CDR3 is built from 13 residues. With 5 bases removed from V and 5 bases from J, the gap between germline ends came to 14 bases. CDR3 amino acids: CSVPQTRGDTQYF. CDR3 nucleotides: TGCAGCGTTCCGCAAACACGGGGAGATACGCAGTATTTT.

The rearrangement joins TRBV20-1 to TRBJ1-1, with D tentatively TRBD1 (6 bases). This CDR3 comprises 13 residues. Germline V gene lookup returns CDR1 DFQATT and CDR2 SNEGSKA (reference sequence). V dropped 5 bases and J dropped 5 bases, with 15 bases sitting between them. This CDR3 reads CSAPRGAETEAFF. The CDR3 nucleotides read TGCAGTGCTCCCAGGGGAGCGGAGACTGAAGCTTTCTTT.

This clonotype rates as medium-sized. The chain carries TRBV2 and TRBJ2-7; D gene uncertain. V was clipped by 4 bases and J by 1 base, with 8 bases between them. The CDR3 runs 13 residues. Germline V gene lookup returns CDR1 SNHLY and CDR2 FYNNEI. For the CDR3, the DNA is TGTGCCAGCAGTGCTTCTTTTTCCTACGAGCAGTACTTC. Its translation: CASSASFSYEQYF.

This rearrangement joins TRBV5-1 to TRBJ1-5; maybe TRBD1 (5 bases). The ends were cut back, 4 bases at V and 2 bases at J, with 13 bases in the middle. The CDR3 totals 15 residues. Germline-derived CDR1 and CDR2 are SGHRS and YFSETQ. CDR3 DNA sequence: TGCGCCAGCAGCCATTGGGGGGATGGCAATCAGCCCCAGCATTTT. Its protein product is CASSHWGDGNQPQHF.

The chain recombines TRBV15 with TRBJ1-2, with D possibly matching TRBD1 (5 bases). V lost 0 bases and J lost 3, with 11 bases in between. The CDR3 spans 15 residues. Germline V gives CDR1 LNHNV, CDR2 YYDKDF (reference sequence). As DNA, the CDR3 is TGTGCCACCAGCAGAGATCTGGGGGACCACTATGGCTACACCTTC. This encodes CATSRDLGDHYGYTF.

As regards this clonotype: A much larger clone differs by one base, so this may be a read error. The chain joins TRBV24-1 to TRBJ2-2; D perhaps matches TRBD2 (6 bases). Germline values: CDR1 KGHDR, CDR2 SFDVKD. The CDR3 is made up of 16 amino acids. In DNA, the CDR3 is TGTGCCACCAGTGATTTTTCGCAGGAGGGGACCGGGGAGCTGCTTTTT. This encodes CATSDFSQEGTGELLF.

V and J are TRBV7-3 and TRBJ2-7; 11 positions agree with TRBD2. CDR1 is SGHTA, CDR2 FQGTGA, per germline. CDR3 length equals 17 residues. V dropped 2 bases and J dropped 6; count of bases not matched to a gene: 12. For the CDR3, the DNA is TGTGCCAGCAGCTTAGTGACTAGCGGGATAGGTCGCGGCGAGCAGTACTTC. It translates to CASSLVTSGIGRGEQYF.

The chain has TRBV14 and TRBJ2-5; TRBD2 might be the D (6 bases). CDR3 length: 14 residues. The ends were cut back, 5 bases at V and 9 bases at J, with 19 bases in the middle. Per the germline V gene, CDR1 is SGHDN and CDR2 is FVKESK. The CDR3 bases are TGTGCCAGCAGCGCCCCGGGAGCGGGCCGGCCCCAGTACTTC. It translates to CASSAPGAGRPQYF.

This clonotype was seen once. This chain uses TRBV9 with TRBJ1-2, with D perhaps matching TRBD1 (6 bases). Germline CDR1 is SGDLS and CDR2 is YYNGEE. This CDR3 region has 14 residues. V was pared by 4 bases and J by 6 bases, with 16 bases between. The DNA for the CDR3 is TGTGCCAGCAGCCCCGGAGGGGGGGCCCATGGCTACACCTTC. Translation gives CASSPGGGAHGYTF.

This sequence joins TRBV30 and TRBJ2-1, with D perhaps matching TRBD2 (6 bases). The CDR3 length is 13 residues. Trimming took off 2 bases at V and 7 bases at J, with 12 bases between the two ends. Looked up from germline, CDR1 is GTSNPN and CDR2 is SVGIG (reference sequence). In DNA, the CDR3 is TGTGCCTGGAGTATCGGGACTCCTAATGAGCAGTTCTTC. Protein: CAWSIGTPNEQFF.

The table lists this clonotype with many counts. This chain connects TRBV7-2 to TRBJ2-1; D is possibly TRBD2 (5 bases). V lost 5 bases and J 7 bases, leaving 9 bases between the germline ends. This CDR3 has 12 amino acids. CDR1 and CDR2 from the germline V gene are SGHTA and FQGNSA. The CDR3 DNA reads TGTGCCAGCAGCCTGAGCGGAAATGAGCAGTTCTTC. Amino acids: CASSLSGNEQFF.